What follows are 20 T cell receptor beta chains derived from one specimen sequenced in a study of cytomegalovirus exposure and HLA in healthy donors. It was with 60 Vbeta and 13 Jbeta primers that the PCR ran. The protocol was immunoSEQ multiplex PCR, while the TCRdb copy is restricted to in-frame clones and leaves out a portion. The sample contains 150,000 to 200,000 clones, 9.5% to 15% of which appear only once. The sequencing input was PBMCs. Source of these receptors: a man between 50 and 59 years old in good health and CMV-seropositive.

This clone was observed a handful of times. The chain has TRBV11-1 and TRBJ1-3; no clear D. CDR3 length equals 14 residues. Trimming took off 3 bases at V and 2 bases at J, with 8 bases between the two ends. Germline values: CDR1 SGHAT, CDR2 FQDESV (reference sequence). This CDR3 is CASSFGGTGNTIYF. The CDR3, as DNA: TGTGCCAGCAGCTTTGGAGGGACTGGAAACACCATATATTTT.

This clone was counted only a few times. The V gene is TRBV6-6, the J gene TRBJ1-5; D possibly corresponds to TRBD1 (6 bases). The germline gives CDR1 MNHNY, CDR2 SVGAGI (reference sequence). V was cut by 6 bases and J by 0 bases, with 12 bases left in between. This CDR3 is 15 amino acids long. DNA for the CDR3: TGTGCCAGCAGGGGAACCAGGGGTAGCAATCAGCCCCAGCATTTT. It specifies CASRGTRGSNQPQHF.

This clone turned up a few times. At one of its ends the junction is not consistent with the germline gene, which may arise from a read error. The chain is built from TRBV7-7 and TRBJ2-5; 13 bases match TRBD2. Germline-derived CDR1 and CDR2 are SSHAT and FNYEAQ (reference sequence). CDR3 length: 16 residues. Here the CDR3 DNA reads TGTGCTAGCAGCTTAGCCGGGACTAGCGGGGCAGAGACCCAGTACTTC. It codes for CASSLAGTSGAETQYF.

This clone was seen more than once but under ten times. This chain uses TRBV5-4 with TRBJ2-2; 11 bases match TRBD2. The CDR3 spans 16 residues. With 0 bases clipped from V and 2 bases from J, the junction kept 0 bases outside the gene matches. The germline V gene has CDR1 SGHNT and CDR2 YYREEE (reference sequence). CDR3 nucleotide sequence: TGTGCCAGCAGCTTGGGACTAGCGGGAAACACCGGGGAGCTGTTTTTT. Translated, it gives CASSLGLAGNTGELFF.

The chain recombines TRBV7-2 with TRBJ2-7; 10 bases line up with TRBD2. Germline V gives CDR1 SGHTA, CDR2 FQGNSA. After removal of 5 bases from V and 6 bases from J, the junction contained 7 bases not matched to a gene. The length of the CDR3 is 14 residues. The DNA for the CDR3 is TGTGCCAGCAGCCGGCTAGCGGGGGCGGGCGAGCAGTACGTC. Translating it yields CASSRLAGAGEQYV.

This clone was counted only a few times. The chain uses TRBV15 and TRBJ1-2; 9 bases align to TRBD1. The J segment lost 4 bases and the V segment lost 0 bases, leaving 3 bases of the junction unmatched. The CDR3 spans 15 residues. Germline CDR1 reads LNHNV; CDR2 reads YYDKDF (reference sequence). CDR3 nucleotide sequence: TGTGCCACCAGCAGAGATCCGACAGGGGGCTATGGCTACACCTTC. Translation: CATSRDPTGGYGYTF.

The V and J genes are TRBV7-2 and TRBJ2-3; no reliable D call. V lost 10 bases and J lost 0, with 14 bases in between. Germline V lookup: CDR1 SGHTA, CDR2 FQGNSA. The CDR3 length is 14 residues. For the CDR3, the DNA is TGTGCCACCCGCGTGGCTAGGAGCACAGATACGCAGTATTTT. It codes for CATRVARSTDTQYF.

The CDR3 DNA reads as TGTGCCAGCAGTGGTACGAACTGGGGAAACACCATATATTTT. The encoded protein is CASSGTNWGNTIYF. The chain combines TRBV2 with TRBJ1-3, with unresolved D. Trimming took 4 bases from V and 4 from J, leaving 11 bases between them. CDR1 and CDR2 from the germline V gene are SNHLY and FYNNEI. This CDR3 is built from 14 residues.

The chain combines TRBV9 with TRBJ2-3; 8 bases align to TRBD1. CDR3 length equals 13 residues. Losses at the gene ends were 2 bases for V and 9 bases for J; bases not matched to a gene: 5. The germline V gene encodes CDR1 SGDLS and CDR2 YYNGEE. The CDR3 sequence is CASSVTGEFTQYF. The CDR3 nucleotides read TGTGCCAGCAGCGTGACAGGGGAATTCACGCAGTATTTT.

This clone was seen a few times. V and J are TRBV4-3 and TRBJ1-4; D gene uncertain. CDR3 size: 15 residues. Trimming cost V 0 bases and J 8 bases, with 13 bases left between them. CDR1 and CDR2 (germline): LGHNA, YSLEER. The chain's CDR3 is CASSQDWAAWEKLFF. DNA of the CDR3: TGCGCCAGCAGCCAAGATTGGGCAGCTTGGGAAAAACTGTTTTTT.

This clone showed up just a few times. The rearrangement links TRBV7-9 to TRBJ1-1, with TRBD1 identical over 7 bases. Germline loops: CDR1 SEHNR, CDR2 FQNEAQ (reference sequence). Trimming at V came to 5 bases and at J to 3 bases, leaving 12 bases not matched to a gene. The CDR3 spans 16 residues. For the CDR3, the DNA is TGTGCCAGCAGCCCCGGCCGAGGGGGCGGTGACACTGAAGCTTTCTTT. Translating it yields CASSPGRGGGDTEAFF.

The chain uses TRBV19 and TRBJ2-1; TRBD2 matches 8 bases. Trimming cost V 10 bases and J 10 bases; bases outside gene matches: 21. The CDR3 has 16 amino acids. Germline V gene data show CDR1 as LNHDA and CDR2 as SQIVND (reference sequence). The CDR3 reads CATNVRGGGGLEEQFF. The CDR3, as DNA: TGTGCCACTAACGTCCGCGGTGGCGGGGGGCTTGAAGAGCAGTTCTTC.

This chain links TRBV5-1 with TRBJ1-4, with 8 positions matching TRBD1. Trimming at V came to 7 bases and at J to 7 bases, leaving 9 bases not matched to a gene. Germline loops: CDR1 SGHRS, CDR2 YFSETQ. The CDR3 contains 14 residues. CDR3 bases: TGCGCCAGCTCGCAGGGGGCGGGAAGTGAAAAACTGTTTTTT. It codes for CASSQGAGSEKLFF.

This clone was seen a handful of times. The V and J genes are TRBV28 and TRBJ1-5, with 9 bases identical to TRBD1. Germline CDR1 is MDHEN and CDR2 is SYDVKM. Losses at the gene ends were 3 bases for V and 0 bases for J; bases not matched to a gene: 3. This CDR3 is 16 amino acids long. CDR3 sequence reads: CASSFTGQGSNQPQHF. The CDR3 nucleotides read TGTGCCAGCAGTTTTACGGGACAGGGTAGCAATCAGCCCCAGCATTTT.

The chain recombines TRBV12-5 with TRBJ2-3; 13 bases agree with TRBD2. The V segment lost 4 bases and the J segment 5 bases; nucleotides outside the gene matches: 6. The germline V gene has CDR1 LGHNT and CDR2 FRNRAP. The CDR3 is 16 residues long. The CDR3 sequence: CASGSGTSGDVDTQYF. The CDR3 DNA sequence: TGTGCTAGTGGTTCCGGGACTAGCGGGGATGTAGATACGCAGTATTTT.

The sample holds a few counts of this clone. The chain carries TRBV7-9 and TRBJ1-6; tentative D call: TRBD1 (6 bases). This CDR3 is 17 amino acids long. The germline V gene has CDR1 SEHNR and CDR2 FQNEAQ (reference sequence). With 4 bases removed from V and 5 bases from J, the gap between germline ends came to 18 bases. CDR3 loop: CASSYATGNKDNSPLHF. The DNA for the CDR3 is TGTGCCAGCAGCTACGCTACAGGGAATAAGGATAATTCACCCCTCCACTTT.

This clone has just a few counts. The chain joins TRBV5-4 to TRBJ2-1; 10 bases align to TRBD2. Germline CDR1 reads SGHNT; CDR2 reads YYREEE (reference sequence). The CDR3 runs to 16 residues. With V trimmed by 3 bases and J by 1 base, 4 bases remained unmatched. The CDR3 DNA sequence: TGTGCCAGCAGCTCGGAACTAGCGGGGTCCTACAATGAGCAGTTCTTC. Translation gives CASSSELAGSYNEQFF.

This rearrangement joins TRBV5-1 to TRBJ2-5; 13 nucleotides align to TRBD2. Per germline, CDR1 SGHRS and CDR2 YFSETQ. The V gene end was trimmed by 3 bases and the J gene end by 5 bases; junction bases not matched to a gene: 16. The CDR3 totals 19 residues. The CDR3 DNA reads as TGCGCCAGCAGCTCCTACCTTGGACTAGCGGGGGCCACGAGGGAGACCCAGTACTTC. Translated: CASSSYLGLAGATRETQYF.

This clone was recorded a few times. V and J are TRBV5-8 and TRBJ1-2, with D tentatively TRBD1 (6 bases). Trimming stripped 5 bases from V and 4 bases from J, with 21 bases between. The V gene's germline CDR1 is SGHTS and CDR2 YDEGEE. The CDR3 covers 16 residues. The CDR3 protein is CASRRSGTSGGYGYTF. CDR3 bases: TGTGCCAGCAGGAGGTCCGGGACATCAGGAGGCTATGGCTACACCTTC. Using reference TRBV5-8 and TRBJ1-2 for the parts outside the CDR3, the full variable domain is EAGVTQSPTHLIKTRGQQATLRCSPISGHTSVYWYQQALGLGLQFLLWYDEGEERNRGNFPPRFSGRQFPNYSSELNVNALELEDSALYLCASRRSGTSGGYGYTFGSGTRLTVV.

The chain combines TRBV6-1 with TRBJ2-5; D is undetermined. The J call may be in error: the DNA end matches TRBJ2-7 better. The CDR3 totals 13 residues. The germline CDR1 and CDR2 sequences are MNHNS and SASEGT. The CDR3 DNA is TGTGCCAGCAGTCAGCTAGTCAGCTACGAGCAGTACTTC. Encoded protein: CASSQLVSYEQYF.